The following is a T cell receptor (beta chain) sequence with its context. Its specificity is unknown. This table comes from immunoSEQ multiplex PCR, and its TCRdb copy is limited to in-frame clones, with some not included. The repertoire holds fewer than 25,000 clones, with about 79% as singletons. The data stem from a study of STAT5B mutations in CD4+ large granular lymphocyte leukemia. Whole-study findings and limits: 8/27 top patient clones versus 2/35 control clones were TRBV06-family.

This CDR3 has 12 amino acids. Trimming removed 4 bases from V and 3 bases from J, with 8 bases in between. Germline CDR1 is SGHKS and CDR2 is YYEKEE (reference sequence). The receptor's source is a human donor in good health. The chain has TRBV5-5 and TRBJ2-7, with D uncertain. Sequencing used CD4+ T cells from blood buffy coats. CDR3 amino acids: CASSAGVYEQYF. The CDR3 DNA reads TGTGCCAGCAGCGCAGGCGTCTACGAGCAGTACTTC. Complete variable domain (other parts from reference TRBV5-5 and TRBJ2-7): DAGVTQSPTHLIKTRGQQVTLRCSPISGHKSVSWYQQVLGQGPQFIFQYYEKEERGRGNFPDRFSARQFPNYSSELNVNALLLGDSALYLCASSAGVYEQYFGPGTRLTVT.